A single sample is the source of the 21 T cell receptor beta chains below, sequenced in a study of post-analysis software for immune sequencing data. Whole-study findings and limits: Patients used about five TRBV segments, including TRBV5-6, TRBV5-1 and TRBV20-1, more often than controls.

The authors incorporated unique molecular identifiers into the TCR beta cDNA libraries. TCRdb processed the PCR reads anew with MiXCR; each CDR3 protein has one entry. In the table there are about 460,000 distinct CDR3 sequences, around 40% of which are singletons. No antigen has been assigned to these receptors. Specimen: blood. Receptor source: a girl aged 5-17 years with multiple sclerosis.

The chain uses TRBV28 and TRBJ1-6; D remains unclear. Germline lookup yields CDR1 MDHEN and CDR2 SYDVKM. The CDR3 spans 14 residues. Trimming stripped 4 bases from V and 15 bases from J, with 19 bases between. The CDR3, as DNA: TGTGCCAGCAGTTCACCCCGGCGGTCCATAGGCCTCCACTTT. Residues: CASSSPRRSIGLHF.

The chain has TRBV5-1 and TRBJ2-3, with 8 bases matching TRBD2. The length of the CDR3 is 15 residues. V lost 1 base and J lost 6; bases outside the gene matches: 7. The germline CDR1 and CDR2 sequences are SGHRS and YFSETQ. CDR3 sequence reads: CASSLMAGGWDTQYF. The CDR3 region has the DNA TGCGCCAGCAGCTTGATGGCGGGAGGATGGGATACGCAGTATTTT. The complete variable domain, with remaining parts taken from reference TRBV5-1 and TRBJ2-3, reads KAGVTQTPRYLIKTRGQQVTLSCSPISGHRSVSWYQQTPGQGLQFLFEYFSETQRNKGNFPGRFSGRQFSNSRSEMNVSTLELGDSALYLCASSLMAGGWDTQYFGPGTRLTVL.

The genes are TRBV3-1 and TRBJ2-4; 7 nucleotides agree with TRBD1. Germline V gene data show CDR1 as LGHDT and CDR2 as YNNKEL (reference sequence). Trimming cost V 4 bases and J 7 bases; bases outside gene matches: 7. This CDR3 is 14 amino acids long. The CDR3 nucleotides are TGTGCCAGCAGCCCTACGAGACAGGGTAACATTCAGTACTTC. Translating gives CASSPTRQGNIQYF.

In regard to this clonotype: The conserved phenylalanine or tryptophan is not found at the CDR3 terminus, so this likely reflects a read error. V gene TRBV27 combines with J gene TRBJ2-7; possibly TRBD1 for D (6 bases). Germline V CDR1 and CDR2: MNHEY, SMNVEV (reference sequence). This CDR3 is 14 amino acids long. Trimming took 3 bases from V and 1 from J, leaving 10 bases between them. The CDR3 loop reads CASSLTGISYEQYL. The CDR3 bases are TGTGCCAGCAGTTTGACAGGAATATCCTACGAGCAGTACTTA.

There are a few counts of this clonotype. V is TRBV15 and J is TRBJ2-3, with 16 bases matching TRBD2. V lost 5 bases and J lost 10; bases outside the gene matches: 12. CDR3 size: 17 residues. CDR1 is LNHNV and CDR2 is YYDKDF in the germline V gene (reference sequence). The chain's CDR3 is CATSRRTGTSGRDSQYF. The CDR3 DNA sequence: TGTGCCACCAGCCGAAGAACCGGGACTAGCGGGAGGGATTCGCAGTATTTT.

The chain's CDR3 is CASSLGLVGAYNEQFF. The CDR3 DNA follows: TGCGCCAGCAGCTTGGGACTAGTGGGGGCCTACAATGAGCAGTTCTTC. The chain employs TRBV5-1 and TRBJ2-1; D is possibly TRBD2 (6 bases). The V end lost 0 bases, the J end lost 2 bases, and 12 bases lay between the germline ends. Germline CDR1 SGHRS, CDR2 YFSETQ. The CDR3 has 16 amino acids.

The chain recombines TRBV3-1 with TRBJ2-7; possible D gene TRBD2, 6 bases. The CDR3 consists of 14 residues. Germline V gene data show CDR1 as LGHDT and CDR2 as YNNKEL (reference sequence). The germline V and J ends were trimmed by 1 base and 2 bases, with 9 bases remaining between them. The CDR3 DNA sequence: TGTGCCAGCAGCCAAGGGAGGGAAACCTACGAGCAGTACTTC. Amino acids: CASSQGRETYEQYF.

This sequence joins TRBV12-3 or TRBV12-4 and TRBJ2-2, with TRBD2 as a possible D gene (7 bases). The V end was cut by 5 bases, the J end by 1 base, with 14 bases between. The CDR3 consists of 16 residues. This chain's CDR3 is CASSPYGGLNTGELFF. DNA for the CDR3: TGTGCCAGCAGTCCGTACGGGGGGCTGAACACCGGGGAGCTGTTTTTT.

This clonotype was counted between two and nine times. The chain joins TRBV15 to TRBJ2-1; 8 bases fit TRBD2. Trimming took 0 bases from V and 8 from J; bases not matched to a gene: 18. Per the germline V gene, CDR1 is LNHNV and CDR2 is YYDKDF (reference sequence). This CDR3 has 19 amino acids. This chain's CDR3 is CATSRDFTADGRARDEQFF. In DNA form, the CDR3 reads TGTGCCACCAGCAGAGATTTCACGGCAGACGGGAGGGCCAGGGATGAGCAGTTCTTC.

The sample holds a few counts of this clonotype. The chain uses TRBV20-1 and TRBJ2-6; a weak D match, TRBD2 (5 bases). The CDR3 loop spans 15 amino acids. Trimming removed 3 bases from V and 0 bases from J, with 9 bases in between. Germline V CDR1 and CDR2: DFQATT, SNEGSKA (reference sequence). CDR3 coding DNA: TGCAGTGCTAGTTTAGGGAGCTCTGGGGCCAACGTCCTGACTTTC. Its protein product is CSASLGSSGANVLTF.

The rearrangement links TRBV6-6 to TRBJ2-5; 8 bases align to TRBD1. Germline V gene data show CDR1 as MNHNY and CDR2 as SVGAGI (reference sequence). This CDR3 comprises 13 residues. Losses at the gene ends were 4 bases for V and 6 bases for J; bases not matched to a gene: 4. This CDR3 is CASSSDRAKTQYF. CDR3 DNA sequence: TGTGCCAGCAGTTCGGACAGGGCCAAGACCCAGTACTTC.

This clonotype was recorded at least ten times. The chain recombines TRBV20-1 with TRBJ1-2; no firm D call. The CDR3 is 16 amino acids. The V end was cut by 1 base, the J end by 2 bases, with 17 bases between. In germline, CDR1 is DFQATT, CDR2 SNEGSKA (reference sequence). The CDR3 here is CSARGTRTAANYGYTF. In DNA, the CDR3 is TGCAGTGCTAGAGGGACGAGGACGGCTGCGAACTATGGCTACACCTTC.

V usage is TRBV3-1 and J usage is TRBJ2-7; D perhaps matches TRBD1 (7 bases). Trimming pared 4 bases from V and 7 bases from J, leaving 20 bases between. The length of the CDR3 is 15 residues. Germline loops: CDR1 LGHDT, CDR2 YNNKEL (reference sequence). CDR3: CASSRKTGLGGEQYF. In nucleotides, the CDR3 is TGTGCCAGCAGCCGAAAGACAGGGCTCGGGGGTGAGCAGTACTTC.

Notes on this clonotype: As the CDR3 is not closed by the conserved phenylalanine or tryptophan, this likely results from a read error. This chain links TRBV27 with TRBJ2-7; D tentatively fits TRBD1 or TRBD2 (5 bases each). Germline assignment: CDR1 MNHEY and CDR2 SMNVEV (reference sequence). The CDR3 spans 15 residues. Trimming left V 5 bases short and J 2 bases short, with 16 bases between. The CDR3 DNA is TGTGCCAGCAGTCCGACGGGGCGTTATCCCTACGAGCAGTACTTA. This translates into CASSPTGRYPYEQYL.

This clonotype was recorded many times. The chain is built from TRBV20-1 and TRBJ2-5; D remains unclear. The V end was cut by 4 bases, the J end by 2 bases, with 8 bases between. The CDR3 loop spans 12 amino acids. In germline, CDR1 is DFQATT, CDR2 SNEGSKA (reference sequence). CDR3 protein: CSATRAQETQYF. DNA of the CDR3: TGCAGTGCTACTAGGGCACAAGAGACCCAGTACTTC.

V and J are TRBV27 and TRBJ2-1; D might be TRBD1 (5 bases). CDR3 length equals 13 residues. Trimming removed 4 bases from V and 4 bases from J, with 8 bases in between. Germline V gives CDR1 MNHEY, CDR2 SMNVEV (reference sequence). The DNA for the CDR3 is TGTGCCAGCAGTTCCAGACAGTACAATGAGCAGTTCTTC. Its translation is CASSSRQYNEQFF.

This clonotype showed up just a few times. This sequence joins TRBV20-1 and TRBJ2-1; the D is unclear. CDR3 size: 12 residues. Germline lookup yields CDR1 DFQATT and CDR2 SNEGSKA (reference sequence). V dropped 3 bases and J dropped 7 bases, with 10 bases sitting between them. The DNA of the CDR3 is TGCAGTGCTAGCCCTCAGGTTAATGAGCAGTTCTTC. Protein product: CSASPQVNEQFF.

This clonotype has just a few counts. V gene TRBV7-8 combines with J gene TRBJ2-5; 10 bases are shared with TRBD2. V was clipped by 5 bases and J by 4 bases; unmatched bases: 22. Germline V CDR1 and CDR2: SGHVS, FQNEAQ. CDR3 length: 20 residues. CDR3 DNA sequence: TGTGCCAGCAGCCATCGCCATTCACTACTAGCGGGGTTATCCCCAGAGACCCAGTACTTC. Translated: CASSHRHSLLAGLSPETQYF.

The CDR3 DNA is TGCGCCAGCAGCTTGCAAGTTGGTCAAGAGACCCAGTACTTC. Its translation: CASSLQVGQETQYF. The V call is TRBV5-1, the J call TRBJ2-5; no clear D. The germline CDR1 and CDR2 sequences are SGHRS and YFSETQ. This CDR3 has 14 amino acids. V was trimmed by 1 base and J by 2 bases, leaving 9 bases between them. The variable domain in full, completed from reference TRBV5-1 and TRBJ2-5, reads KAGVTQTPRYLIKTRGQQVTLSCSPISGHRSVSWYQQTPGQGLQFLFEYFSETQRNKGNFPGRFSGRQFSNSRSEMNVSTLELGDSALYLCASSLQVGQETQYFGPGTRLLVL.

The chain recombines TRBV7-2 with TRBJ2-3; possibly TRBD2 for D (6 bases). The CDR3 spans 15 residues. Germline V gene sequence: CDR1 SGHTA, CDR2 FQGNSA. V lost 6 bases, J lost 2 bases, and 15 bases lay in between. CDR3 DNA sequence: TGTGCCAGCAGTTCCTACGGGGGTATCACAGATACGCAGTATTTT. This translates into CASSSYGGITDTQYF.

V gene TRBV20-1 combines with J gene TRBJ1-1; D is perhaps TRBD1 (5 bases). The V end was cut by 7 bases, the J end by 3 bases, with 21 bases between. Germline lookup yields CDR1 DFQATT and CDR2 SNEGSKA (reference sequence). The CDR3 contains 15 residues. The CDR3 sequence is CSVLGTEPSDTEAFF. CDR3 DNA sequence: TGCAGTGTTCTCGGGACTGAACCTTCGGACACTGAAGCTTTCTTT.